The 10 T cell receptor beta chains below come from one sample, sequenced in a study of shared clonotypes between healthy human individuals. Measured with immunoSEQ multiplex PCR; TCRdb has only the in-frame clones, and not every one. Among 2.3 million or so clones listed, 93% were seen once. Input material: naive CD4+ T cells from PBMCs. Described subset: CD45RA+ positively selected. The receptors originated from a man aged 18 to 35 in good health. Some clones in this sample may be carry-over from other donors' samples.

This sequence joins TRBV7-9 and TRBJ2-3; 7 nucleotides align to TRBD2. The CDR3 is 14 residues long. Germline V gene lookup returns CDR1 SEHNR and CDR2 FQNEAQ (reference sequence). J lost 6 bases, V lost 5 bases, and 8 bases had no gene match. The CDR3 here is CASSRTGGGDTQYF. The CDR3 DNA is TGTGCCAGCAGCCGCACGGGGGGAGGGGATACGCAGTATTTT.

The chain employs TRBV4-3 and TRBJ1-2, with a tentative D call TRBD1 (5 bases). The CDR3 consists of 14 residues. Deletions cut 2 bases from V and 7 bases from J, with 14 bases between. Germline-derived CDR1 and CDR2 are LGHNA and YSLEER. The CDR3 reads CASSQFIRVSGYTF. CDR3 bases: TGCGCCAGCAGCCAATTCATCAGGGTCTCTGGCTACACCTTC.

With respect to this clone: A junction end diverges from the germline sequence, so it may reflect a read error. The chain uses TRBV2 and TRBJ2-3; D possibly uses TRBD1 or TRBD2 (5 bases each). Per the germline V gene, CDR1 is SNHLY and CDR2 is FYNNEI. The CDR3 covers 12 residues. The CDR3 here is CASRGDRDGPFF. In DNA form, the CDR3 reads TGTGCCAGCAGGGGGGACCGGGACGGACCATTTTTT.

This chain uses TRBV28 with TRBJ2-7, with D tentatively TRBD2 (6 bases). The V and J ends lost 6 bases and 3 bases respectively, with 21 bases between them. The V gene's germline CDR1 is MDHEN and CDR2 SYDVKM. The CDR3 runs to 16 residues. The CDR3 here is CASSLGLRDGYYEQYF. Here the CDR3 DNA reads TGTGCCAGCAGCTTGGGACTTCGGGACGGCTACTACGAGCAGTACTTC.

The V call is TRBV11-3, the J call TRBJ2-1; D is undetermined. In germline, CDR1 is SGHNT, CDR2 YENEEA. V was shortened by 4 bases and J by 4 bases, with 11 bases between the two germline ends. The CDR3 is 14 amino acids. CDR3 in DNA: TGTGCCAGCAGCTATAACCCGAATTACAATGAGCAGTTCTTC. Amino acids: CASSYNPNYNEQFF.

About this clone itself: Other DNA sequences in this sample translate to the same CDR3. The rearrangement links TRBV27 to TRBJ2-5; TRBD2 might be the D (6 bases). Per germline, CDR1 MNHEY and CDR2 SMNVEV (reference sequence). This CDR3 contains 14 residues. Trimming removed 5 bases at V and 3 bases at J, with 13 bases between. CDR3 protein: CASSPRRGKETQYF. The CDR3 coding sequence is TGTGCCAGCAGTCCCCGTCGGGGGAAAGAGACCCAGTACTTC.

The chain couples TRBV18 to TRBJ1-4; 9 bases agree with TRBD1. Trimming cost V 5 bases and J 7 bases; bases outside gene matches: 2. Germline values: CDR1 KGHSH, CDR2 LQKENI. The CDR3 spans 13 residues. This CDR3 reads CASSWDRVEKLFF. CDR3 bases: TGTGCCAGCTCATGGGACAGGGTTGAAAAACTGTTTTTT.

The V call is TRBV2, the J call TRBJ2-3; D is undetermined. The CDR3 is 14 amino acids. Trimming left V 2 bases short and J 2 bases short, with 8 bases between. CDR1 is SNHLY and CDR2 is FYNNEI in the germline V gene. The CDR3 nucleotides are TGTGCCAGCAGTGAAAATCTAGTCACAGATACGCAGTATTTT. Its translation: CASSENLVTDTQYF.

This chain uses TRBV28 with TRBJ2-1; possible D gene TRBD2, 6 bases. Per the germline V gene, CDR1 is MDHEN and CDR2 is SYDVKM. V was pared by 7 bases and J by 5 bases, with 27 bases between. The CDR3 loop spans 18 amino acids. The CDR3, as DNA: TGTGCCAGCACCCCGGACGGGTCGGGGGTCCCCCCACACAATGAGCAGTTCTTC. It is translated as CASTPDGSGVPPHNEQFF.

This rearrangement joins TRBV5-4 to TRBJ2-7, with TRBD2 identical over 8 bases. J lost 6 bases, V lost 4 bases, and 9 bases had no gene match. This CDR3 region has 14 residues. Germline V lookup: CDR1 SGHNT, CDR2 YYREEE (reference sequence). The CDR3 spells CASSPGGTPGEQYF. The CDR3 nucleotides read TGTGCCAGCAGCCCGGGGGGGACCCCCGGCGAGCAGTACTTC. Filled out from reference TRBV5-4 and TRBJ2-7, the complete variable domain reads ETGVTQSPTHLIKTRGQQVTLRCSSQSGHNTVSWYQQALGQGPQFIFQYYREEENGRGNFPPRFSGLQFPNYSSELNVNALELDDSALYLCASSPGGTPGEQYFGPGTRLTVT.